This TCR beta chain was recorded in a study of regulatory T cells in long-lasting Graves disease. Study-wide results and caveats: Public clonotype sharing was higher in persistent than newly diagnosed patients.

This clonotype showed up many times. Its antigen remains unknown. Time point of the sample: newly diagnosed GD, antithyroid drugs for less than 3 months. From PBMCs, RNA was extracted and then used to make the TCR library. A roughly 9-milliliter sample of peripheral blood was drawn into EDTA tubes. Both iRepertoire HTBI primers and Arm-PCR of CDR3 regions were used to build the TCR beta libraries. MiXCR, applied by TCRdb to the multiplex PCR reads, yields one record per CDR3 protein. The sample consists of 400,000 to 500,000 distinct CDR3 sequences, about 14% of them appearing once. A further study also used this sample, focusing on T cells in Graves' hyperthyroidism and ophthalmopathy.

The sequence was collected from a woman in her forties or fifties with Graves disease. The sample was peripheral blood mononuclear cells (PBMCs), taken at new diagnosis, from a patient treated with antithyroid drugs.

The CDR3 bases are TGTGCCTGGAGTGGGGACTGGAGCTCCTACGAGCAGTACTTC. Protein: CAWSGDWSSYEQYF. This sequence joins TRBV30 and TRBJ2-7, with D maybe TRBD2 (6 bases). The CDR3 length is 14 residues. Germline-derived CDR1 and CDR2 are GTSNPN and SVGIG (reference sequence). V lost 1 base and J 0 bases, leaving 10 bases between the germline ends. Complete variable domain (other parts from reference TRBV30 and TRBJ2-7): SQTIHQWPATLVQPVGSPLSLECTVEGTSNPNLYWYRQAAGRGLQLLFYSVGIGQISSEVPQNLSASRPQDRQFILSSKKLLLSDSGFYLCAWSGDWSSYEQYFGPGTRLTVT.